The present TCR beta chain was sequenced within a study of cytomegalovirus exposure and HLA in healthy donors. Study-level background: In an earlier analysis, around 100 million unique TCR beta sequences were found from approximately 190 million T cells.

PCR amplification relied on 60 Vbeta primers (plus 13 Jbeta primers). Assay used: immunoSEQ multiplex PCR; TCRdb lists only in-frame clones, some missing. Among approximately 73,000 clones listed, over 70% were seen once. Broader study findings: Prior analysis indicated that the majority of TCR beta V segments exhibited productivity approximately 90% or approximately 30% of the time.

This clone was counted once. Its cognate antigen is unknown. V trimming: 6 bases; J trimming: 5 bases; junction bases outside the gene matches: 9. Germline loops: CDR1 LNHDA, CDR2 SQIVND (reference sequence). CDR3 length: 15 amino acids. This receptor was obtained from a woman between 40 and 55 years old in good health and CMV-seropositive. The chain uses TRBV19 and TRBJ2-7; 11 bases agree with TRBD1. Sequenced: PBMCs. The CDR3 reads CASRPRDRGAHEQYF. CDR3 nucleotides: TGTGCCAGTAGGCCCCGGGACAGGGGGGCCCACGAGCAGTACTTC.